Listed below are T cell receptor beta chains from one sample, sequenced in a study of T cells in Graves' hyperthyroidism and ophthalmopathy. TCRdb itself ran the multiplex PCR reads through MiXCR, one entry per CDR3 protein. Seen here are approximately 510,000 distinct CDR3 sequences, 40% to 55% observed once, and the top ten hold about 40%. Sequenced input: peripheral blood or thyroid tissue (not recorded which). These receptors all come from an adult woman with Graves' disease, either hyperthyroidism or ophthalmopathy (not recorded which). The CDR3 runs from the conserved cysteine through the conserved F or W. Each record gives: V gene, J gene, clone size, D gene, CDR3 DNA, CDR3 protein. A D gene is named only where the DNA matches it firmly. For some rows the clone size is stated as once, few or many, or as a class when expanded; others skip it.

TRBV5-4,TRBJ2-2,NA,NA,TGTGCCAGCAGCTTGGCTAAGGGCACCACCGGGGAGCTGTTTTTT,CASSLAKGTTGELFF
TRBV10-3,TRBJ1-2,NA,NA,TGTGCCAGCACCGTCTCAGGCTCCGGGGGTGGCTACACCTTC,CASTVSGSGGGYTF
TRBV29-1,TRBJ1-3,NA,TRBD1,TGCAGCGCAAGACAGGGTCAGCAAGAGGACTCTGGCACCATATATTTT,CSARQGQQEDSGTIYF
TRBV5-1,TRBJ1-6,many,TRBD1,TGCGCCAGCAGCTTGGAGGTAGCACAGGGACAGGGTAAAAATTCACCCCTCCACTTT,CASSLEVAQGQGKNSPLHF
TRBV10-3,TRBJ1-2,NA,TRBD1,TGTGCCATCAGTGAGGGACAGGGGGCGCATGGCTACACCTTC,CAISEGQGAHGYTF
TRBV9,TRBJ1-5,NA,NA,TGTGCCAGCAGCGCCCTCGGGGTTATAGGCCAGCCCCAGCATTTT,CASSALGVIGQPQHF
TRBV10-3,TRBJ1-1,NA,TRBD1,TGTGCCATCAGGGAGTCCGGGACAGGGACGATGAACACTGAAGCTTTCTTT,CAIRESGTGTMNTEAFF
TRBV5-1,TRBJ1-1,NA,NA,TGCGCCAGCAGCTGGACGACAGGCCTGGGGGCGGCTGAAGCTTTCTTT,CASSWTTGLGAAEAFF
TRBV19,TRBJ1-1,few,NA,TGTGCCAGTAGGGCAGGGAACACTGAAGCTTTCTTT,CASRAGNTEAFF
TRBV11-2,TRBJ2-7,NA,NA,TGTGCCAGCAGCTCCCTGAACTCCTACGAGCAGTACTTC,CASSSLNSYEQYF
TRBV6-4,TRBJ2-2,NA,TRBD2,TGTGCCAGCAGCCCCCGTGGAGCGGGAGAGCGTACCGGGGAGCTGTTTTTT,CASSPRGAGERTGELFF
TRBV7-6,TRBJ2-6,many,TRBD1,TGTGCCAGCAGCTTTCCCCCGGGACAGGGCTCTGGGGCCAACGTCCTGACTTTC,CASSFPPGQGSGANVLTF
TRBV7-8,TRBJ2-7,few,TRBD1,TGTGCCAGCAGCAGGACAGGGGGCCACGAGCAGTACTTC,CASSRTGGHEQYF
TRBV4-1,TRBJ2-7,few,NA,TGCGCCAGCAGCCAAGTGGGGCAGGGAACCTACGAGCAGTACTTC,CASSQVGQGTYEQYF
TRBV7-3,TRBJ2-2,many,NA,TGTGCCAGCAGCCCTCCGGGTGGGAACACCGGGGAGCTGTTTTTT,CASSPPGGNTGELFF
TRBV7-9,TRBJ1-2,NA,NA,TGTGCCAGCAGCTTAAGAGGAGAAAGCTATGGCTACACCTTC,CASSLRGESYGYTF
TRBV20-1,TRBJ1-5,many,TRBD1,TGCAGTGCTACAAGACAGGGAATAAGAATGGGGCCCCAGCATTTT,CSATRQGIRMGPQHF
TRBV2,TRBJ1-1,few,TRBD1,TGTGCCAGCGGCGGACAGGGGCATAGGAACACTGAAGCTTTCTTT,CASGGQGHRNTEAFF
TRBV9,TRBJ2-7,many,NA,TGTGCCAGCAGCGTAGCTGGTCACAGCCCCTACGAGCAGTACTTC,CASSVAGHSPYEQYF
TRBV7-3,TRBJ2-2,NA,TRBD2,TGTGCCAGCAGCTTAGACAGGGGACTAGCGGGAAAACGTGCGGGTCACGGGGAGCTGTTTTTT,CASSLDRGLAGKRAGHGELFF
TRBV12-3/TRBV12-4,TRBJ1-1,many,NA,TGTGCCAGCAGTCCCGGACAGTTAGTAGGCACTGAAGCTTTCTTT,CASSPGQLVGTEAFF
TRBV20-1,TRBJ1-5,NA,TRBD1,TGCAGTGCCAAGAGGACCGGGACAGGATTTTATAGCAATCAGCCCCAGCATTTT,CSAKRTGTGFYSNQPQHF
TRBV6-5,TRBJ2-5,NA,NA,TGTGCCAGCAGCCTTGGGGGGGGGCCCCGGGAGACCCAGTACTTC,CASSLGGGPRETQYF
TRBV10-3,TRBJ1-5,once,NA,TGTGCCACGTCCCAGGGGAGGAGTCAGCCCCAGCATTTT,CATSQGRSQPQHF
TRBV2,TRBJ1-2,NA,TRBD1,TGTGCCAGCAGTGCTAGAAGGAAGGGGGCCGGACACTATGGCTACACCTTC,CASSARRKGAGHYGYTF
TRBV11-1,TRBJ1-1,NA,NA,TGTGCCAGCAGCTTCGGGCAGACCCATTACGCTTTCTTT,CASSFGQTHYAFF
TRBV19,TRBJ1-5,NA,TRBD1,TGTGCCAGTAGTATACCGGGACAGCCGGTTGGGACCCAGCATTTT,CASSIPGQPVGTQHF
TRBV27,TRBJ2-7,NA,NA,TGTGCCAGCAGTTCTGGGCGTGAGGTGGGGGAGCAGTACTTC,CASSSGREVGEQYF